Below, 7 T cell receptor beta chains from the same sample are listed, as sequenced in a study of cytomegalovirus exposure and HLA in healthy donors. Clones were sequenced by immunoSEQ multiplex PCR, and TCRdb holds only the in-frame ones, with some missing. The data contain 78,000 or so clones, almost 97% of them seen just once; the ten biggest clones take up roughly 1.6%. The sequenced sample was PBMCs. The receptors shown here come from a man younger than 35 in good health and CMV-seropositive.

The CDR3 DNA follows: TGCGCCAGCAGCTTAGGGGCAGGAGCGAACACTGAAGCTTTCTTT. Translating it yields CASSLGAGANTEAFF. The chain combines TRBV5-1 with TRBJ1-1; perhaps TRBD1 as D (5 bases). From germline, CDR1 is SGHRS and CDR2 YFSETQ. The CDR3 length is 15 residues. The germline V and J ends were trimmed by 2 bases and 1 base, with 12 bases remaining between them. The full variable domain, rest sourced from reference TRBV5-1 and TRBJ1-1, is KAGVTQTPRYLIKTRGQQVTLSCSPISGHRSVSWYQQTPGQGLQFLFEYFSETQRNKGNFPGRFSGRQFSNSRSEMNVSTLELGDSALYLCASSLGAGANTEAFFGQGTRLTVV.

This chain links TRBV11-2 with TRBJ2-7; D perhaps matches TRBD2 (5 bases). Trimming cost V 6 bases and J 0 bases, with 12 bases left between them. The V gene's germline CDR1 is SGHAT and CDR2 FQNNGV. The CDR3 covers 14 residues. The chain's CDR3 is CASSPWTRSYEQYF. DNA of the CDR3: TGTGCCAGCAGTCCCTGGACTCGCTCCTACGAGCAGTACTTC.

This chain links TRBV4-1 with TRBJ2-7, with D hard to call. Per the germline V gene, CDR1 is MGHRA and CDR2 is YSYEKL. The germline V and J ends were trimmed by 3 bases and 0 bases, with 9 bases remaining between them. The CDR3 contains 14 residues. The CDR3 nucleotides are TGCGCCAGCAGCCAGGCGGTGAGCTCCTACGAGCAGTACTTC. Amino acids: CASSQAVSSYEQYF.

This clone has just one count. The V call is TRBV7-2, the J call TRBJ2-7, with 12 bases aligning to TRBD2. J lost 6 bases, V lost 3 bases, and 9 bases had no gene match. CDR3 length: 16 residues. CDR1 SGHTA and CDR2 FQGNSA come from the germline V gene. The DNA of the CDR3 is TGTGCCAGCAGCTTCGGACTAGCGGGGACCCTCGGCGAGCAGTACTTC. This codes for CASSFGLAGTLGEQYF. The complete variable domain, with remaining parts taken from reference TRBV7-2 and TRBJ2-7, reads GAGVSQSPSNKVTEKGKDVELRCDPISGHTALYWYRQSLGQGLEFLIYFQGNSAPDKSGLPSDRFSAERTGGSVSTLTIQRTQQEDSAVYLCASSFGLAGTLGEQYFGPGTRLTVT.

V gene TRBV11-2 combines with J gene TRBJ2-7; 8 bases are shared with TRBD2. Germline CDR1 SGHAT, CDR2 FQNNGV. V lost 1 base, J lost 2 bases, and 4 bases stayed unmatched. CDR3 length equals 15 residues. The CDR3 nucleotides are TGTGCCAGCAGCTTAGGTCCTAGCGGGCCCTACGAGCAGTACTTC. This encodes CASSLGPSGPYEQYF.

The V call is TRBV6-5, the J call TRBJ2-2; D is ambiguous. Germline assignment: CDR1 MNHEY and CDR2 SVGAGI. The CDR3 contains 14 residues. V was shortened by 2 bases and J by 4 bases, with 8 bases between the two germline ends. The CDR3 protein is CASSYRGSTGELFF. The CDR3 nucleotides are TGTGCCAGCAGTTACCGCGGAAGCACCGGGGAGCTGTTTTTT.

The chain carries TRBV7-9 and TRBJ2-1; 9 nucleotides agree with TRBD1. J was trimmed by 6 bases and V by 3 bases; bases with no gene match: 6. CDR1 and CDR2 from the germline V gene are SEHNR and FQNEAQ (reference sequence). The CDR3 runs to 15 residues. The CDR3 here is CASSFGQGPRNEQFF. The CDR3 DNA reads TGTGCCAGCAGCTTTGGACAGGGGCCACGCAATGAGCAGTTCTTC.